These 22 T cell receptor beta chains were all obtained from the same sample, sequenced in a study of beta chain features in type 1 diabetes. TCRB transcripts that were expressed got sequenced, as all of the isolated RNA had been reverse transcribed. Generated by immunoSEQ multiplex PCR, the TCRdb table keeps only in-frame clones and is missing some. The sample carries 120,000 to 150,000 clones, about 10% recorded once. The sample comprised naive CD4+ T cells from blood. The origin of the receptors is a man in his late teens or twenties in good health.

This clone was observed a few times. The chain has TRBV14 and TRBJ1-1; D is ambiguous. With 1 base removed from V and 2 bases from J, the gap between germline ends came to 11 bases. CDR1 and CDR2 (germline): SGHDN, FVKESK. The CDR3 has 15 residues. This CDR3 reads CASSQVKGANTEAFF. CDR3 DNA: TGTGCCAGCAGCCAAGTCAAGGGAGCTAACACTGAAGCTTTCTTT.

This clone has just a few counts. The chain carries TRBV6-6 and TRBJ2-7, with 10 positions matching TRBD1. This CDR3 is 15 amino acids long. J was trimmed by 2 bases and V by 7 bases; bases with no gene match: 8. Germline V gives CDR1 MNHNY, CDR2 SVGAGI (reference sequence). This CDR3 is CASNRGGTGAYEQYF. In DNA, the CDR3 is TGTGCCAGCAACCGCGGCGGGACAGGGGCCTACGAGCAGTACTTC.

The chain employs TRBV12-5 and TRBJ1-3, with a weak D call TRBD1 (5 bases). The CDR3 is made up of 15 amino acids. V shed 7 bases and J shed 0 bases, with 13 bases lying between them. CDR1 and CDR2 (germline): LGHNT, FRNRAP. The CDR3 sequence: CASARDLSSGNTIYF. Written as DNA, the CDR3 is TGTGCTAGTGCCAGGGACTTGAGCTCTGGAAACACCATATATTTT.

A few counts support this clone. This chain joins TRBV15 and TRBJ1-5; the D is unclear. V was pared by 0 bases and J by 8 bases, with 11 bases between. The CDR3 spans 14 residues. Germline V CDR1 and CDR2: LNHNV, YYDKDF (reference sequence). CDR3 coding DNA: TGTGCCACCAGCAGAGATCAAGAGCCAAAGCCCCAGCATTTT. Translation gives CATSRDQEPKPQHF.

The table lists this clone with a few counts. The chain links TRBV7-9 to TRBJ2-7; tentative D call: TRBD2 (7 bases). V lost 5 bases, J lost 3 bases, and 14 bases lay in between. CDR3 length: 14 amino acids. Germline V gene data show CDR1 as SEHNR and CDR2 as FQNEAQ (reference sequence). The CDR3 DNA sequence: TGTGCCAGCAGCCGGGAGGTAGGGGGCTACGAGCAGTACTTC. This sequence encodes CASSREVGGYEQYF.

This clone has a handful of counts. The V gene is TRBV29-1, the J gene TRBJ1-1; TRBD1 matches 9 bases. Germline values: CDR1 SQVTM, CDR2 ANQGSEA. Trimming cost V 4 bases and J 1 base; bases outside gene matches: 4. The CDR3 totals 14 residues. CDR3 region: CSVAWTGANTEAFF. The CDR3 DNA is TGCAGCGTTGCTTGGACAGGGGCGAACACTGAAGCTTTCTTT.

This clone was seen more than once but under ten times. Other DNA sequences in the same sample also yield this CDR3. The chain has TRBV7-8 and TRBJ1-4; D is possibly TRBD1 (5 bases). CDR1 is SGHVS and CDR2 is FQNEAQ in the germline V gene. The CDR3 length is 15 residues. V was pared by 5 bases and J by 1 base, with 11 bases between. The CDR3 coding sequence is TGTGCCAGCAGCACAGGACGGTTAACTAATGAAAAACTGTTTTTT. Translated, it gives CASSTGRLTNEKLFF. The complete variable domain, with remaining parts taken from reference TRBV7-8 and TRBJ1-4, reads GAGVSQSPRYKVAKRGQDVALRCDPISGHVSLFWYQQALGQGPEFLTYFQNEAQLDKSGLPSDRFFAERPEGSVSTLKIQRTQQEDSAVYLCASSTGRLTNEKLFFGSGTQLSVL.

This clone turned up a few times. The V gene is TRBV5-6, the J gene TRBJ2-3, with 7 bases aligning to TRBD2. V lost 3 bases, J lost 1 base, and 11 bases stayed unmatched. CDR3 length: 17 residues. CDR1 SGHDT and CDR2 YYEEEE come from the germline V gene. CDR3 in amino acids: CASSWTPAGLGTDTQYF. The CDR3 region has the DNA TGTGCCAGCAGCTGGACTCCAGCGGGGTTGGGCACAGATACGCAGTATTTT.

This clone was picked up a small number of times. The V call is TRBV2, the J call TRBJ1-6, with D uncertain. V was cut by 10 bases and J by 9 bases, with 16 bases left in between. CDR3 length equals 13 residues. Germline V gene data show CDR1 as SNHLY and CDR2 as FYNNEI. CDR3 bases: TGTGCCACTATGGAGGGAAGTGTTTCACCCCTCCACTTT. It encodes CATMEGSVSPLHF.

A few counts support this clone. This rearrangement joins TRBV6-1 to TRBJ2-3, with D maybe TRBD2 (5 bases). Trimming pared 0 bases from V and 1 base from J, leaving 11 bases between. Per the germline V gene, CDR1 is MNHNS and CDR2 is SASEGT. The CDR3 loop spans 16 amino acids. The CDR3 DNA reads as TGTGCCAGCAGTGAAGCGCTTCGTAGCGGCACAGATACGCAGTATTTT. It specifies CASSEALRSGTDTQYF.

The rearrangement joins TRBV19 to TRBJ1-1; 8 bases are shared with TRBD1. After removal of 5 bases from V and 12 bases from J, the junction contained 8 bases not matched to a gene. The CDR3 sequence is 12 residues long. Germline CDR1 is LNHDA and CDR2 is SQIVND (reference sequence). The DNA for the CDR3 is TGTGCCAGTAGTTCGAGGACAGGGTCGTCTTTCTTT. Translated: CASSSRTGSSFF. The complete variable domain, with remaining parts taken from reference TRBV19 and TRBJ1-1, reads DGGITQSPKYLFRKEGQNVTLSCEQNLNHDAMYWYRQDPGQGLRLIYYSQIVNDFQKGDIAEGYSVSREKKESFPLTVTSAQKNPTAFYLCASSSRTGSSFFGQGTRLTVV.

The chain employs TRBV13 and TRBJ2-1; TRBD1 matches at 12 bases. The CDR3 totals 16 residues. The V gene end was trimmed by 5 bases and the J gene end by 7 bases; junction bases not matched to a gene: 9. Germline CDR1 is PRHDT and CDR2 is FYEKMQ (reference sequence). CDR3 sequence (DNA): TGTGCCAGCAGCGACCCCGGGACAGGGGGCCGGAATGAGCAGTTCTTC. It is translated as CASSDPGTGGRNEQFF.

This clone was seen ten or more times. The rearrangement links TRBV28 to TRBJ2-3; a possible D gene is TRBD2 (6 bases). CDR1 is MDHEN and CDR2 is SYDVKM in the germline V gene. Between the trimmed V and J ends, which lost 6 bases and 1 base, there was a span of 14 bases. There are 15 residues in the CDR3. The CDR3 loop is CASRGGDLGTDTQYF. CDR3 sequence (DNA): TGTGCCAGCAGAGGAGGGGACCTTGGCACAGATACGCAGTATTTT.

This clone was observed a handful of times. The chain recombines TRBV28 with TRBJ2-1, with 9 bases matching TRBD2. There are 15 residues in the CDR3. Losses at the gene ends were 5 bases for V and 4 bases for J; bases not matched to a gene: 6. Germline CDR1 MDHEN, CDR2 SYDVKM. CDR3 bases: TGTGCCAGCAGTACCCCTAGCGGGGCATACAATGAGCAGTTCTTC. Its translation: CASSTPSGAYNEQFF.

This clone was detected a few times. V is TRBV18 and J is TRBJ2-1; tentative D call: TRBD1 (5 bases). The V and J ends lost 3 bases and 9 bases respectively, with 12 bases between them. The CDR3 consists of 13 residues. The germline V gene encodes CDR1 KGHSH and CDR2 LQKENI. The DNA for the CDR3 is TGTGCCAGCTCACCGCAGGGAACTACTGAGCAGTTCTTC. Residues: CASSPQGTTEQFF.

This clone was seen a handful of times. The chain joins TRBV5-4 to TRBJ2-5, with D perhaps matching TRBD2 (5 bases). The CDR3 contains 13 residues. The germline CDR1 and CDR2 sequences are SGHNT and YYREEE (reference sequence). V was pared by 2 bases and J by 1 base, with 6 bases between. For the CDR3, the DNA is TGTGCCAGCAGCTTACTAGTCCAAGAGACCCAGTACTTC. Protein sequence: CASSLLVQETQYF.

The genes are TRBV11-2 and TRBJ2-1, with 10 nucleotides matching TRBD2. The germline CDR1 and CDR2 sequences are SGHAT and FQNNGV. CDR3 size: 16 residues. Trimming removed 3 bases from V and 3 bases from J; junction bases left unmatched: 5. The DNA for the CDR3 is TGTGCCAGCAGCTTTAACAGCGGGGGGGTCTACAATGAGCAGTTCTTC. The encoded protein is CASSFNSGGVYNEQFF.

The table lists this clone with many counts. The chain carries TRBV4-2 and TRBJ2-4, with D maybe TRBD2 (6 bases). Germline V gene sequence: CDR1 LGHNA, CDR2 YNFKEQ. The V and J ends lost 0 bases and 7 bases respectively, with 13 bases between them. The CDR3 is made up of 15 amino acids. The CDR3 DNA sequence: TGTGCCAGCAGCCAAGAGGGGCCTAGCGAGAACATTCAGTACTTC. This sequence encodes CASSQEGPSENIQYF.

This clone was detected only a few times. The chain couples TRBV18 to TRBJ1-2; D gene ambiguous. In germline, CDR1 is KGHSH, CDR2 LQKENI. V was clipped by 0 bases and J by 5 bases, with 7 bases between them. The CDR3 extends over 13 amino acids. In nucleotides, the CDR3 is TGTGCCAGCTCACCACCGATGGAGTATGGCTACACCTTC. It is translated as CASSPPMEYGYTF.

This clone appeared a few times. The genes are TRBV5-1 and TRBJ2-3, with TRBD2 identical over 13 bases. The CDR3 is 18 residues long. CDR1 is SGHRS, CDR2 YFSETQ, per germline. The V gene end was trimmed by 2 bases and the J gene end by 9 bases; junction bases not matched to a gene: 15. CDR3 DNA: TGCGCCAGCAGCTTCATCGTAGGGACTAGCGGGGTGAGCGGAACGCAGTATTTT. The encoded protein is CASSFIVGTSGVSGTQYF. The full variable domain, its missing parts supplied by reference TRBV5-1 and TRBJ2-3, is KAGVTQTPRYLIKTRGQQVTLSCSPISGHRSVSWYQQTPGQGLQFLFEYFSETQRNKGNFPGRFSGRQFSNSRSEMNVSTLELGDSALYLCASSFIVGTSGVSGTQYFGPGTRLTVL.

The table lists this clone with a few counts. This chain links TRBV30 with TRBJ1-4, with D hard to call. V was shortened by 4 bases and J by 8 bases, with 11 bases between the two germline ends. This CDR3 spans 12 amino acids. Germline loops: CDR1 GTSNPN, CDR2 SVGIG (reference sequence). CDR3 bases: TGTGCCTGGAAAGAGGTCGGGGAAAAACTGTTTTTT. It is translated as CAWKEVGEKLFF.

This clone was recorded at least ten times. V gene TRBV14 combines with J gene TRBJ1-2; no definite D call. This CDR3 is built from 13 residues. V gave up 0 bases and J gave up 4 bases, with 6 bases separating them. Germline V CDR1 and CDR2: SGHDN, FVKESK. In DNA, the CDR3 is TGTGCCAGCAGCCAAGAGATCAGCTATGGCTACACCTTC. Translation: CASSQEISYGYTF.